This is a list of T cell receptor beta chains from one sample in a study of blood T cells in healthy people across ages. TCRdb fed the 5' RACE reads into MiXCR, producing one record per CDR3 protein. The sample shows approximately 1.5 million distinct CDR3 sequences, approximately 32% of them seen only once. Material: blood. These receptors originate from a woman between 25 and 40 years old in good health. The CDR3 runs from the conserved cysteine through the conserved F or W. The D gene is left open where the match is weak. Some rows mark clone size as missing; the rest say once, few, many or name a class of expanded clone.

>TRBV5-1|16|few|.|TRBJ2-3
TGCGCCAGCACCAGGGGCGGGTATACTAGCACAGATACGCAGTATTTT
CASTRGGYTSTDTQYF
>TRBV7-6|18|.|TRBD2|TRBJ2-6
TGTGCCAGCAGCGGACTCCGGGGGGGTTCCGCTGGGGCCAACGTCCTGACTTTC
CASSGLRGGSAGANVLTF
>TRBV12-3/TRBV12-4|11|.|.|TRBJ1-6
TGTGCCAGCAGTTCAGGGCACGACCTCCACTTT
CASSSGHDLHF
>TRBV6-6|13|few|TRBD1|TRBJ1-2
TGTGCCAGCAGCCCGGGACAGAGATATGGCTACACCTTC
CASSPGQRYGYTF
>TRBV7-9|15|.|.|TRBJ2-3
TGTGCCAGCAGCTCCGCGAAGAGCGGCACAGATACGCAGTATTTT
CASSSAKSGTDTQYF
>TRBV27|15|.|.|TRBJ1-6
TGTGCCAGCAGTTTGATGACAGGCGGCAATTCACCCCTCCACTTT
CASSLMTGGNSPLHF
>TRBV5-1|17|.|.|TRBJ2-5
TGCGCCAGCAGCTCGGACCCTCAGAGGGGGAGGCAAGAGACCCAGTACTTC
CASSSDPQRGRQETQYF
>TRBV4-1|16|few|.|TRBJ1-2
TGCGCCAGCAGCCAAGAAGTTGCCGAAGGGCACTATGGCTACACCTTC
CASSQEVAEGHYGYTF
>TRBV7-8|14|few|.|TRBJ2-7
TGTGCCAGCAGCTCCCGAGGTAGGCCGTACGAGCAGTACTTC
CASSSRGRPYEQYF
>TRBV9|15|many|TRBD2|TRBJ2-7
TGTGCCAGCAGCGCCCAAGCGGGAGGGCCAGGGGAGCAGTACTTC
CASSAQAGGPGEQYF
>TRBV20-1|13|.|TRBD1|TRBJ2-3
TGCAGTGCCGCAACAGGGGGCTGGGGTACGCAGTATTTT
CSAATGGWGTQYF
>TRBV12-3/TRBV12-4|13|.|.|TRBJ1-1
TGTGCCAGCAGTTCAGGGGCGGGGCTGGGGGCTTTCTTT
CASSSGAGLGAFF
>TRBV6-1|10|.|.|TRBJ2-7
TGTGCCAGCAGTTCCAGGGGCGCGCACTTC
CASSSRGAHF
>TRBV4-1|21|.|TRBD2|TRBJ2-3
TGCGCCAGCAGCCAACATCCCCAGCTAGCGGGAGACCTTTCGGCCACAGATACGCAGTATTTT
CASSQHPQLAGDLSATDTQYF
>TRBV14|16|once|TRBD2|TRBJ2-7
TGTGCCAGCAGCCAAAGGGGGCTAGCGGGGGACTACGAGCAGTACTTC
CASSQRGLAGDYEQYF
>TRBV20-1|14|.|.|TRBJ2-7
TGCAGTGCTAGACACCTACTAGTCTCCTACGAGCAGTACTTC
CSARHLLVSYEQYF
>TRBV28|15|.|TRBD1|TRBJ1-5
TGTGCCAGCAGAACAGACAGGGCCCGCAATCAGCCCCAGCATTTT
CASRTDRARNQPQHF
>TRBV12-3/TRBV12-4|14|few|.|TRBJ2-4
TGTGCCAGCAGCCGCCCAGCTGGAGGGGAGGAGCAGTACTTC
CASSRPAGGEEQYF
>TRBV7-9|15|.|.|TRBJ1-2
TGTGCCAGCAGCTTAAGCGAGGGAAGAAACTATGGCTACACCTTC
CASSLSEGRNYGYTF
>TRBV5-5|14|.|.|TRBJ1-4
TGTGCCAGCAGCCAGACAGGCGCTAATGAAAAACTGTTTTTT
CASSQTGANEKLFF
>TRBV6-2/TRBV6-3|17|many|.|TRBJ2-3
TGTGCCAGCAGTTACGTCTTGGGAACCCAACAAGGAGATACGCAGTATTTT
CASSYVLGTQQGDTQYF
>TRBV15|17|few|TRBD2|TRBJ2-1
TGTGCCACCAGCATAGAGGGAGGAGCGGGGGGGCGTGATGAGCAGTTCTTC
CATSIEGGAGGRDEQFF
>TRBV5-1|15|.|.|TRBJ2-3
TGCGCCAGCAATAGAGTCCAAAACGGGCCGGATACGCAGTATTTT
CASNRVQNGPDTQYF
>TRBV5-1|21|few|TRBD2|TRBJ2-6
TGCGCCAGCAGCTATTTTGCTAGCGGCCAAAACCTCCACTCTGGGGCCAACGTCCTGACTTTC
CASSYFASGQNLHSGANVLTF
>TRBV18|15|.|.|TRBJ2-1
TGTGCCAGCTCAGGCCTCGGGGGAACCTACAATGAGCAGTTCTTC
CASSGLGGTYNEQFF
>TRBV19|13|.|.|TRBJ2-7
TGTGCCAGTAGTATAAGTGGGGACTACGAGCAGTACTTC
CASSISGDYEQYF
>TRBV11-2|17|.|TRBD2|TRBJ2-5
TGTGCCAGCAGCACCGGGACTAGCGGGTGGGTTCAAGAGACCCAGTACTTC
CASSTGTSGWVQETQYF
>TRBV27|15|few|TRBD1|TRBJ1-2
TGTGCCAGCGGTCCCCGAGACAGGGGCTACTATGGCTACACCTTC
CASGPRDRGYYGYTF
>TRBV30|12|.|.|TRBJ2-5
TGTGCCTGGAGTGTACCCGCAGAGACCCAGTACTTC
CAWSVPAETQYF
>TRBV7-9|12|.|.|TRBJ1-1
TGTGCCAGCAGCTGGGACGTAACTGAAGCTTTCTTT
CASSWDVTEAFF
>TRBV7-9|15|few|TRBD1|TRBJ2-5
TGTGCCAGCACCCGATCCGGGACAGTGGGTGAGACCCAGTACTTC
CASTRSGTVGETQYF
>TRBV29-1|17|.|.|TRBJ2-1
TGCAGCGCTGACGACACATACCGATCCCGCTCCTACAATGAGCAGTTCTTC
CSADDTYRSRSYNEQFF
>TRBV12-3/TRBV12-4|16|.|TRBD2|TRBJ2-5
TGTGCCAGCACCCCTTACAGCGGGAAGGGTTCAGAGACCCAGTACTTC
CASTPYSGKGSETQYF
>TRBV7-6|15|.|TRBD2|TRBJ2-1
TGTGCCAGCAGCCCACTAGCGGGGGGGCCAGATGAGCAGTTCTTC
CASSPLAGGPDEQFF
>TRBV18|15|.|.|TRBJ2-7
TGTGCCAGCTCACCCCCTGACGGGGCAGCCTACGAGCAGTACTTC
CASSPPDGAAYEQYF
>TRBV4-2|17|.|.|TRBJ2-5
TGTGCCAGCAGCCAAGATTGGGGCGGGACGTACCAAGAGACCCAGTACTTC
CASSQDWGGTYQETQYF
>TRBV7-9|16|few|TRBD1|TRBJ1-2
TGTGCCAGCAGCTTAGCGCATGGGGGACAGGGCTATGGCTACACCTTC
CASSLAHGGQGYGYTF
>TRBV20-1|15|.|TRBD1|TRBJ1-2
TGCAGTGCTAGAGATCCGAGGGGACAGCACTATGGCTACACCTTC
CSARDPRGQHYGYTF
>TRBV7-8|18|.|TRBD1|TRBJ2-1
TGTGCCAGCAGCGATAAAGGCAAGGACAGGGCAGGCTACAATGAGCAGTTCTTC
CASSDKGKDRAGYNEQFF
>TRBV27|15|many|.|TRBJ2-3
TGTGCCAGCAGTTTCCGCGACAGGTTCACAGATACGCAGTATTTT
CASSFRDRFTDTQYF
>TRBV6-1|15|.|.|TRBJ1-5
TGTGCCAGCAGTGAACTAGACTCCCTCGGCGCGACCCAGCATTTT
CASSELDSLGATQHF
>TRBV4-2|17|few|TRBD2|TRBJ2-7
TGTGCCAGCAGCCAAGAAAGACTAGCGGGGAACTCCTACGAGCAGTACTTC
CASSQERLAGNSYEQYF
>TRBV9|14|.|TRBD1|TRBJ2-3
TGTGCCAGCAGCGCCGGGACAGGGGAATATACGCAGTATTTT
CASSAGTGEYTQYF
>TRBV10-3|14|.|.|TRBJ2-3
TGTGCCATCAAGACACCAACTAGCACAGATACGCAGTATTTT
CAIKTPTSTDTQYF
>TRBV4-3|16|few|.|TRBJ1-2
TGCGCCAGCAGCCAAATTCCCCGGGGGGCGGACTATGGCTACACCTTC
CASSQIPRGADYGYTF
>TRBV6-1|13|once|TRBD2|TRBJ2-1
TGTGCCAGCAGGGAGCGACGGGACTACGAGCAGTTCTTC
CASRERRDYEQFF
>TRBV27|14|many|TRBD1|TRBJ1-5
TGTGCCAGCAGTTTAGAGGGGGCCGGTCAGCCCCAGCATTTT
CASSLEGAGQPQHF
>TRBV13|16|.|.|TRBJ2-3
TGTGCCAGCAGCTTAGTTACGGGGCTAGTTTCGGATACGCAGTATTTT
CASSLVTGLVSDTQYF
>TRBV14|17|.|TRBD2|TRBJ2-3
TGTGCCAGCAGCCATCCGGGACTAGCGGGGAATTTAGATACGCAGTATTTT
CASSHPGLAGNLDTQYF
>TRBV9|14|few|.|TRBJ1-1
TGTGCCAGCAGCCAGCGGGCCCATTTAAACGAAGCTTTCTTT
CASSQRAHLNEAFF
>TRBV3-1|16|.|.|TRBJ2-7
TGTGCCAGCAGCCAGGGGACGGGAGTAGGTTCCTACGAGCAGTACTTC
CASSQGTGVGSYEQYF
>TRBV4-1|15|.|.|TRBJ1-4
TGCGCCAGCAGCCAAGATCCGGGGTTCGATGAAAAACTGTTTTTT
CASSQDPGFDEKLFF
>TRBV20-1|12|few|TRBD2|TRBJ2-1
TGCAGTGCTACTAGCGGGAGAACTGAGCAGTTCTTC
CSATSGRTEQFF
>TRBV6-2/TRBV6-3|15|.|TRBD2|TRBJ2-7
TGTGCCAGCAGCGGACTAGCGGGGGGTCCTTACGAGCAGTACTTC
CASSGLAGGPYEQYF
>TRBV27|13|.|.|TRBJ1-2
TGTGCCAGCAATTTAGGGCGGCACTATGGCTACACCTTC
CASNLGRHYGYTF